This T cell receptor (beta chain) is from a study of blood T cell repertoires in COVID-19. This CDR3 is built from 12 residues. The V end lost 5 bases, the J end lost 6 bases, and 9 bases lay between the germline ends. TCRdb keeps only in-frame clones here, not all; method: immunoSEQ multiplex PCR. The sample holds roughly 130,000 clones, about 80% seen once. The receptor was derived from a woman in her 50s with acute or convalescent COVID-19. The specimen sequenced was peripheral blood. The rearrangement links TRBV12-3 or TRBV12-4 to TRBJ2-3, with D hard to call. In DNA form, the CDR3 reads TGTGCCAGCAGTCTTTTCGGGGATACGCAGTATTTT. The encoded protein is CASSLFGDTQYF.